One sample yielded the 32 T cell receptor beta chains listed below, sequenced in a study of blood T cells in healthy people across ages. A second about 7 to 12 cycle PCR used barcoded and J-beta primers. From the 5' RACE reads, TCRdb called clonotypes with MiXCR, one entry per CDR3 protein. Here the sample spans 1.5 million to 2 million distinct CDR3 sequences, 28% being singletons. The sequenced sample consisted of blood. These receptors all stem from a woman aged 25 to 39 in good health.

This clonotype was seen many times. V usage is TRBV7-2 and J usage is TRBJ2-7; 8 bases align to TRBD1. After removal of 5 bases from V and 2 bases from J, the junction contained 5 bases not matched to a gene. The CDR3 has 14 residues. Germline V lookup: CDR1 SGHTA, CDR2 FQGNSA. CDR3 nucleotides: TGTGCCAGCAGCCCCCAGGGGGCCGCCTACGAGCAGTACTTC. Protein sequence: CASSPQGAAYEQYF.

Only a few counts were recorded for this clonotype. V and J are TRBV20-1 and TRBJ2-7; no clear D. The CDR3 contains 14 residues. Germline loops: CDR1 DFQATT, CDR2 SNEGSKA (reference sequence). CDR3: CSTPTAESSYEQYF. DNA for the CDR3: TGCAGCACCCCCACGGCGGAGAGTTCCTACGAGCAGTACTTC.

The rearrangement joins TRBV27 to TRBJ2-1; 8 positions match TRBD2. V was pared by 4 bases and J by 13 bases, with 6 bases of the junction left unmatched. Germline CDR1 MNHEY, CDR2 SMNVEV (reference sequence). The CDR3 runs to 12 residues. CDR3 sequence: CASSWRGATQFF. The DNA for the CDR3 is TGTGCCAGCAGTTGGCGGGGGGCTACTCAGTTCTTC.

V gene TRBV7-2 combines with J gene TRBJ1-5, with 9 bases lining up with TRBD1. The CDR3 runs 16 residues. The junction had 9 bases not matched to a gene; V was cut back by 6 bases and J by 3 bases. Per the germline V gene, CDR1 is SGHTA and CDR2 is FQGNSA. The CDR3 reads CASRDPGTGINQPQHF. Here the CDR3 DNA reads TGTGCCAGCAGAGATCCCGGGACAGGGATCAATCAGCCCCAGCATTTT.

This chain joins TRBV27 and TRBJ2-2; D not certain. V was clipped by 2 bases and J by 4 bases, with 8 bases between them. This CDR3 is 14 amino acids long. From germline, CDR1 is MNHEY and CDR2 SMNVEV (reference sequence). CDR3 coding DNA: TGTGCCAGCAGTTTAAGGACCTTCACCGGGGAGCTGTTTTTT. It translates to CASSLRTFTGELFF.

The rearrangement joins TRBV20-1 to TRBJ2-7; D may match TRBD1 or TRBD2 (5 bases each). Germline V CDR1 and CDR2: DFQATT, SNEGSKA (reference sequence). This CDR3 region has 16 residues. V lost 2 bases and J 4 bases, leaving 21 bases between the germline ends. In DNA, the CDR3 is TGCAGTGCTAGATCGGGGAGCCGGGGCCCCGGGTACGAGCAGTACTTC. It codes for CSARSGSRGPGYEQYF.

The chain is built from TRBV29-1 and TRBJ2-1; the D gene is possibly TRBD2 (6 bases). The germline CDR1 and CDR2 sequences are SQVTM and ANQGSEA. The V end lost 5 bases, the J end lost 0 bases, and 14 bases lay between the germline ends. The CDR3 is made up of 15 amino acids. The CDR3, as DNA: TGCAGCGTTCCCCTACGGGGGAGCTCCTACAATGAGCAGTTCTTC. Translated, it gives CSVPLRGSSYNEQFF.

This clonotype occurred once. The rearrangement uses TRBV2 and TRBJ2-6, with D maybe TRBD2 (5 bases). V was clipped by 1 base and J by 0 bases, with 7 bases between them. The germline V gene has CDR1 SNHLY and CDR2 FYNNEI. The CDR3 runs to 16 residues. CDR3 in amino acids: CASSEGGLSGANVLTF. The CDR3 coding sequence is TGTGCCAGCAGTGAAGGCGGACTCTCTGGGGCCAACGTCCTGACTTTC.

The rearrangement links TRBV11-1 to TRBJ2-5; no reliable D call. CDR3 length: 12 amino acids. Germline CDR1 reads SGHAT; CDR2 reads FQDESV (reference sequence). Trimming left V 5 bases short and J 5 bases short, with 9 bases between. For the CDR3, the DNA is TGTGCCAGCAGCGAAAAAGGGGAGACCCAGTACTTC. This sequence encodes CASSEKGETQYF.

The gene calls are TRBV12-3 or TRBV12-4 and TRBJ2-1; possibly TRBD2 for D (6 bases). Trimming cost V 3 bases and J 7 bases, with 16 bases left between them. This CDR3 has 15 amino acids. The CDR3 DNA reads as TGTGCCAGCAGTTTCTTGGGTAGCGGAAGGAATGAGCAGTTCTTC. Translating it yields CASSFLGSGRNEQFF.

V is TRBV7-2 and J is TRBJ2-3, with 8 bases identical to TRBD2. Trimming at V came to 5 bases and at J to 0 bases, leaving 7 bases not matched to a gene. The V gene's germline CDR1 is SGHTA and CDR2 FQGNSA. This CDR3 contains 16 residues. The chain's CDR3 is CASSESSGISTDTQYF. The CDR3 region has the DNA TGTGCCAGCAGCGAGAGTAGCGGGATAAGCACAGATACGCAGTATTTT.

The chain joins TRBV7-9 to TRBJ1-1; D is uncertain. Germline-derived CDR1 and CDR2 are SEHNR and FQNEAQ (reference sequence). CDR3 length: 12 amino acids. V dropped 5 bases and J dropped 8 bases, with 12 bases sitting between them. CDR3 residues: CASSKVAREAFF. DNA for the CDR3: TGTGCCAGCAGCAAAGTAGCTCGAGAAGCTTTCTTT.

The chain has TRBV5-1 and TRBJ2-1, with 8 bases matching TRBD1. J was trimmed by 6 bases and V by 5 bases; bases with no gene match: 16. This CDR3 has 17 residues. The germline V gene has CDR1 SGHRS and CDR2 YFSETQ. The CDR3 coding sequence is TGCGCCAGCAGGACTAGACAGGGGAACAATAATCCCAATGAGCAGTTCTTC. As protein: CASRTRQGNNNPNEQFF.

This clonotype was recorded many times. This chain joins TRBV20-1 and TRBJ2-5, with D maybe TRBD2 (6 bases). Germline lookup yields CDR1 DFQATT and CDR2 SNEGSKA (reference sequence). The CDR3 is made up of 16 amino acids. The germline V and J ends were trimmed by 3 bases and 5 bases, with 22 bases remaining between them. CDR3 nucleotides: TGCAGTGCTAGCCCGTGGGCGCGACTAGGAGGGGAGACCCAGTACTTC. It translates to CSASPWARLGGETQYF.

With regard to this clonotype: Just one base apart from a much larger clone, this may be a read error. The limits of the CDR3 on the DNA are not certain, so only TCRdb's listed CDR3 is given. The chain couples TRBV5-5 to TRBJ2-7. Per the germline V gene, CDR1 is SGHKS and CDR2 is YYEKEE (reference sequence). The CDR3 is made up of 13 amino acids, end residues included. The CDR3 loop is CASSTSGTHEQYF.

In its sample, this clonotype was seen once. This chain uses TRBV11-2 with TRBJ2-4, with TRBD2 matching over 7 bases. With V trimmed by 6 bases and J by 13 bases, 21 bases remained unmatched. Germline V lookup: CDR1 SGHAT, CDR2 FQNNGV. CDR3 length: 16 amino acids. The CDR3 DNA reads TGTGCCAGCAGACAACTCTTGCGGGGGAGCAACAATGAGCAGTACTTC. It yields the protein CASRQLLRGSNNEQYF.

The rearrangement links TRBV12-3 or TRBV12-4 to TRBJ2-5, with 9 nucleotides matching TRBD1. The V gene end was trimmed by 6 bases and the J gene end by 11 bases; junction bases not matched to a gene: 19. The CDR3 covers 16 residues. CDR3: CASSRYKGTGIGEQYF. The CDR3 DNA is TGTGCCAGCAGCCGCTACAAGGGGACAGGGATTGGGGAGCAGTACTTC.

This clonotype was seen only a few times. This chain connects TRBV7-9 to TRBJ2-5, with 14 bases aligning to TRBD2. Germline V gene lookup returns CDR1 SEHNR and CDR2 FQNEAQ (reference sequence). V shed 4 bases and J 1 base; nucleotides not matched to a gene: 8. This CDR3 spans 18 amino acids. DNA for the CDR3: TGTGCCAGCAGCTGGCCGGGGACTAGCGGGGGACTCCAAGAGACCCAGTACTTC. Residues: CASSWPGTSGGLQETQYF.

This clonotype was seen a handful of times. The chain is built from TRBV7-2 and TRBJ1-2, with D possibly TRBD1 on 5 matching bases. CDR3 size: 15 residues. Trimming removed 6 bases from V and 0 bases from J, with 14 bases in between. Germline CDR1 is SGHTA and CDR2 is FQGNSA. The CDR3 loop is CASRLGVATNYGYTF. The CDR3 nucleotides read TGTGCCAGCAGACTGGGGGTGGCCACTAACTATGGCTACACCTTC. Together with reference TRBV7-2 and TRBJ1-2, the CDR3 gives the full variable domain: GAGVSQSPSNKVTEKGKDVELRCDPISGHTALYWYRQSLGQGLEFLIYFQGNSAPDKSGLPSDRFSAERTGGSVSTLTIQRTQQEDSAVYLCASRLGVATNYGYTFGSGTRLTVV.

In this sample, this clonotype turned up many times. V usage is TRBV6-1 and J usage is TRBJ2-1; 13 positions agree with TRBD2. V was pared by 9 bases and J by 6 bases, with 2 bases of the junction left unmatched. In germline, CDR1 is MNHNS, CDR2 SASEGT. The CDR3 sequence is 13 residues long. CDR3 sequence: CASRTSGGNEQFF. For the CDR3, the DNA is TGTGCCAGTCGGACTAGCGGGGGCAATGAGCAGTTCTTC.

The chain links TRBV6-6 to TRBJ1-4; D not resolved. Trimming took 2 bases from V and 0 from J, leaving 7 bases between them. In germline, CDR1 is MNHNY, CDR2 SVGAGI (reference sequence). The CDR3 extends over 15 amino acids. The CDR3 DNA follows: TGTGCCAGCAGTTACGGTTCAGCAACTAATGAAAAACTGTTTTTT. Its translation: CASSYGSATNEKLFF.

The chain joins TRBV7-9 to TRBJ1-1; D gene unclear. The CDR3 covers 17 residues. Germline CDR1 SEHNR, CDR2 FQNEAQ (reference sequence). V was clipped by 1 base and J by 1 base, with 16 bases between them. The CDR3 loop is CASSLVTGPRGNTEAFF. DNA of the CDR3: TGTGCCAGCAGCTTAGTGACCGGTCCTAGAGGGAACACTGAAGCTTTCTTT. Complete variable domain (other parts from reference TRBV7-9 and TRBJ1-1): DTGVSQNPRHKITKRGQNVTFRCDPISEHNRLYWYRQTLGQGPEFLTYFQNEAQLEKSRLLSDRFSAERPKGSFSTLEIQRTEQGDSAMYLCASSLVTGPRGNTEAFFGQGTRLTVV.

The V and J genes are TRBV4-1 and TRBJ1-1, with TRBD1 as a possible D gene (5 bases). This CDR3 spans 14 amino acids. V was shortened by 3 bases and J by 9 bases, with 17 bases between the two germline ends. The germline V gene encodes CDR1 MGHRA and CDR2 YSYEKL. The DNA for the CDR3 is TGCGCCAGCAGCCATCATAAACCGGGGGGGAAAGCTTTCTTT. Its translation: CASSHHKPGGKAFF.

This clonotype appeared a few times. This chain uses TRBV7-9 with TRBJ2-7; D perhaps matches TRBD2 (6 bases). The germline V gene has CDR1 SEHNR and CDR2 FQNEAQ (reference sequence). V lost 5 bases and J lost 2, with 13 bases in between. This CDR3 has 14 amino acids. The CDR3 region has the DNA TGTGCCAGCAGCCCGCGGGACGCTACCTACGAGCAGTACTTC. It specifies CASSPRDATYEQYF.

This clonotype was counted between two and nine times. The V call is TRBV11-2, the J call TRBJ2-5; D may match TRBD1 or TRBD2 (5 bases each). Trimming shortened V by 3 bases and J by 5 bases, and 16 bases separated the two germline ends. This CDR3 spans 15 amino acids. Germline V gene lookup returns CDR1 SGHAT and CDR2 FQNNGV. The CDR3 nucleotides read TGTGCCAGCAGCTTGCGCAGGGTAGGCGGGGAGACCCAGTACTTC. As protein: CASSLRRVGGETQYF. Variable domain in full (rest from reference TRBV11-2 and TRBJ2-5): EAGVAQSPRYKIIEKRQSVAFWCNPISGHATLYWYQQILGQGPKLLIQFQNNGVVDDSQLPKDRFSAERLKGVDSTLKIQPAKLEDSAVYLCASSLRRVGGETQYFGPGTRLLVL.

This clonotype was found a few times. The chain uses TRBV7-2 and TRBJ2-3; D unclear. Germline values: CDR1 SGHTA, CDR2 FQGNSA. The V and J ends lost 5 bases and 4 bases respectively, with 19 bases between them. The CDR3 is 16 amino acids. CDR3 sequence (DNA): TGTGCCAGCAGCCTCCTCACGGGCGCTAGGGCAGATACGCAGTATTTT. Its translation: CASSLLTGARADTQYF.

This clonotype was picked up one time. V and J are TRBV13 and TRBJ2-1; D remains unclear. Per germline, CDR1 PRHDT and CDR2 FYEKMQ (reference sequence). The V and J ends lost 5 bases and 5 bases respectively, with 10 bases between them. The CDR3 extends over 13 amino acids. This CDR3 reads CASSRRSDNEQFF. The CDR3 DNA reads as TGTGCCAGCAGCCGTAGATCTGACAATGAGCAGTTCTTC.

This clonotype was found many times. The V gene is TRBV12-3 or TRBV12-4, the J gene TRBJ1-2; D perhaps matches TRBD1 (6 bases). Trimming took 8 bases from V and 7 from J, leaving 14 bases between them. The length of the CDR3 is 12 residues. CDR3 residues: CASGRGRPGYTF. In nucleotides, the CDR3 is TGTGCCAGCGGCAGGGGCCGCCCTGGCTACACCTTC.

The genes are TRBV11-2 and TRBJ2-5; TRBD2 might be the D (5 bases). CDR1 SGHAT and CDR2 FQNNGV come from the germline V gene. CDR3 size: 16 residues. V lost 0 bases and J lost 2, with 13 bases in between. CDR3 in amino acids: CASSLDRSSAQETQYF. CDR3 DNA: TGTGCCAGCAGCTTAGATCGAAGTAGCGCGCAAGAGACCCAGTACTTC.

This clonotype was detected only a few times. The CDR3 is CASSSRDRGLDTQYF. DNA of the CDR3: TGTGCCAGCAGCTCCCGGGACAGGGGTTTGGATACGCAGTATTTT. V gene TRBV7-2 combines with J gene TRBJ2-3, with 10 positions matching TRBD1. V was clipped by 4 bases and J by 6 bases; unmatched bases: 7. CDR1 and CDR2 (germline): SGHTA, FQGNSA. The CDR3 has 15 residues.

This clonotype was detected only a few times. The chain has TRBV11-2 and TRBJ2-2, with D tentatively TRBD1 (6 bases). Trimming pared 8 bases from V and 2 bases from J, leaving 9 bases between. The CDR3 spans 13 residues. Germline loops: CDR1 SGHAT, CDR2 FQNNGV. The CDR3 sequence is CASGGLNTGELFF. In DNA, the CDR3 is TGTGCCAGCGGGGGCCTAAACACCGGGGAGCTGTTTTTT.

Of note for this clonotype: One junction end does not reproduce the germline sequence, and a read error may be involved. CDR3 region: CASSSQRWGGPETRYF. CDR3 in DNA: TGTGCCAGCAGCTCACAACGGTGGGGAGGGCCGGAGACCCGGTACTTC. The J gene is TRBJ2-5, the V gene TRBV5-6; 7 bases are shared with TRBD2. The CDR3 is 16 residues long. Germline V gene lookup returns CDR1 SGHDT and CDR2 YYEEEE.